The clone carrying this T cell receptor beta chain came up a few times. Its antigen is still unknown. V lost 7 bases and J 7 bases, leaving 20 bases between the germline ends. CDR3 length equals 14 residues. CDR1 and CDR2 (germline): SEHNR, FQNEAQ (reference sequence). The record originates from a study of OX40 agonist ivuxolimab in advanced cancers. Study-level information: Past anti-PD-1, anti-PD-L1 or anti-CTLA-4 therapy was accepted, and approximately 40% had received some.

Overall study findings and caveats: More expanded clones were found, on average, in CD8+ than in CD4+ T cells. The work left the antigen specificity of expanded peripheral T cells undetermined.

Assay used: immunoSEQ multiplex PCR; TCRdb lists only in-frame clones, some missing. The data show around 26,000 clones, nearly 80% seen once. The cohort excluded patients with autoimmune disease history or systemic immunosuppression. The TCR was taken from an adult with an advanced solid tumor such as melanoma, head and neck, liver or kidney cancer. This specimen was CD4+ or CD8+ T cells sorted from blood, taken in a trial of the OX40 agonist ivuxolimab. The V call is TRBV7-9, the J call TRBJ2-7; weak D call: TRBD1 (6 bases). CDR3 nucleotide sequence: TGTGCCAGCAACCGGGACACTACTACGTTGGAGCAGTACTTC. Translating it yields CASNRDTTTLEQYF.